The clone carrying this T cell receptor (beta chain) was found once. The entry originates in a study of blood T cell repertoires in COVID-19. Overall study: The samples span acute and convalescent COVID-19 from the United States, Italy and Spain. In each case, the material was cDNA or gDNA derived from T cells, B-cell-depleted T cells, or PBMCs.

In the source study's methods: The assay estimated nucleated cells by amplifying reference gene primers. Assay: immunoSEQ multiplex PCR; the TCRdb copy retains only in-frame clones and omits some. The V and J calls and clone size are taken from that table; D and trimming were inferred from the DNA. The table records approximately 240,000 clones, approximately 83% of them present only once. The sequence came from a woman between 25 and 40 years old who had recovered from COVID-19. Sample: peripheral blood.

CDR3 region: CASSHYSGASYEQYF. The CDR3 DNA sequence: TGTGCCAGCAGCCACTATAGCGGAGCTTCCTACGAGCAGTACTTC. The rearrangement uses TRBV14 and TRBJ2-7, with D perhaps matching TRBD2 (6 bases). Germline CDR1 and CDR2: SGHDN and FVKESK. This CDR3 region has 15 residues. Between the trimmed V and J ends, which lost 3 bases and 1 base, there was a span of 13 bases.